One sample yielded the 20 T cell receptor beta chains listed below, sequenced in a study of OX40 agonist ivuxolimab in advanced cancers. Sequencing used immunoSEQ multiplex PCR; TCRdb keeps in-frame clones, though not all of them. The data contain 75,000 to 80,000 clones, approximately 81% of them singletons. The sequences come from CD4+ or CD8+ T cells sorted from blood, collected in a trial of the OX40 agonist ivuxolimab. Source of these receptors: an adult with an advanced solid tumor such as melanoma, head and neck, liver or kidney cancer.

The chain carries TRBV7-3 and TRBJ2-2; D is ambiguous. The CDR3 length is 12 residues. Trimming removed 9 bases from V and 2 bases from J, with 7 bases in between. Per the germline V gene, CDR1 is SGHTA and CDR2 is FQGTGA. The CDR3 is CASTSNTGELFF. The CDR3 bases are TGTGCCAGTACGTCTAACACCGGGGAGCTGTTTTTT.

Only a few counts were recorded for this clone. This CDR3 is CATETGTVNQPQHF. The CDR3 DNA follows: TGTGCCACCGAAACCGGGACAGTCAACCAGCCCCAGCATTTT. The chain links TRBV10-3 to TRBJ1-5, with 7 bases lining up with TRBD1. V trimming: 10 bases; J trimming: 7 bases; junction bases outside the gene matches: 13. CDR3 length: 14 residues. From germline, CDR1 is ENHRY and CDR2 SYGVKD.

The chain uses TRBV5-6 and TRBJ1-4, with 10 bases lining up with TRBD1. The length of the CDR3 is 15 residues. The germline V gene encodes CDR1 SGHDT and CDR2 YYEEEE. J gave up 8 bases and V 3 bases, and 7 bases lay outside the gene matches. DNA for the CDR3: TGTGCCAGCAGCTGGATGACAGGGGGCCGGGAAAAACTGTTTTTT. Protein sequence: CASSWMTGGREKLFF.

This chain connects TRBV6-1 to TRBJ2-7; 7 bases line up with TRBD1. Losses at the gene ends were 7 bases for V and 3 bases for J; bases not matched to a gene: 9. CDR3 length equals 14 residues. Per germline, CDR1 MNHNS and CDR2 SASEGT. DNA of the CDR3: TGTGCCAGCATACGGGGCCAGGGGGTCTACGAGCAGTACTTC. Protein product: CASIRGQGVYEQYF.

The J gene is TRBJ1-2, the V gene TRBV5-1; 11 bases match TRBD1. The CDR3 sequence is 17 residues long. J was trimmed by 7 bases and V by 4 bases; bases with no gene match: 15. The germline gives CDR1 SGHRS, CDR2 YFSETQ. CDR3 in amino acids: CASSIGQGATQNSGYTF. CDR3 nucleotide sequence: TGCGCCAGCAGCATAGGACAGGGGGCGACGCAGAATTCTGGCTACACCTTC. The full variable domain, in which reference TRBV5-1 and TRBJ1-2 provide the parts outside the CDR3, is KAGVTQTPRYLIKTRGQQVTLSCSPISGHRSVSWYQQTPGQGLQFLFEYFSETQRNKGNFPGRFSGRQFSNSRSEMNVSTLELGDSALYLCASSIGQGATQNSGYTFGSGTRLTVV.

The V and J genes are TRBV5-8 and TRBJ2-7; D is tentatively TRBD1 or TRBD2 (5 bases each). The ends were cut back, 4 bases at V and 6 bases at J, with 20 bases in the middle. This CDR3 spans 15 amino acids. CDR1 is SGHTS, CDR2 YDEGEE, per germline. CDR3 nucleotide sequence: TGTGCCAGCAGCCCTCACAATTCGGGACCGTCCGAGCAGTACTTC. Translation gives CASSPHNSGPSEQYF.

The J gene is TRBJ2-7, the V gene TRBV7-2; weak D call: TRBD2 (6 bases). CDR1 is SGHTA, CDR2 FQGNSA, per germline. The CDR3 contains 14 residues. The V end was cut by 2 bases, the J end by 4 bases, with 12 bases between. Here the CDR3 DNA reads TGTGCCAGCAGCTTAACAGGACTACGATACGAGCAGTACTTC. Translating it yields CASSLTGLRYEQYF.

The CDR3 here is CASSTRTGGGEQYF. DNA for the CDR3: TGTGCCAGCAGCACACGGACAGGGGGCGGCGAGCAGTACTTC. The chain combines TRBV9 with TRBJ2-7; 11 bases line up with TRBD1. With V trimmed by 4 bases and J by 6 bases, 6 bases remained unmatched. The CDR3 totals 14 residues. Germline values: CDR1 SGDLS, CDR2 YYNGEE.

This clone was detected only once. This sequence joins TRBV13 and TRBJ1-1; D remains unclear. CDR3 length equals 12 residues. Trimming took off 3 bases at V and 1 base at J, with 3 bases between the two ends. Germline V gene lookup returns CDR1 PRHDT and CDR2 FYEKMQ (reference sequence). The CDR3 reads CASSFWNTEAFF. The CDR3 nucleotides read TGTGCCAGCAGCTTTTGGAACACTGAAGCTTTCTTT. The variable domain in full, with the rest retrieved from reference TRBV13 and TRBJ1-1, is AAGVIQSPRHLIKEKRETATLKCYPIPRHDTVYWYQQGPGQDPQFLISFYEKMQSDKGSIPDRFSAQQFSDYHSELNMSSLELGDSALYFCASSFWNTEAFFGQGTRLTVV.

The DNA for the CDR3 is TGTGCCAGCAGCGCGACCCAGGAGGTAGGTACAGAAGTTAATTCACCCCTCCACTTT. It specifies CASSATQEVGTEVNSPLHF. V usage is TRBV9 and J usage is TRBJ1-6, with D unclear. The V and J ends lost 3 bases and 6 bases respectively, with 25 bases between them. This CDR3 is built from 19 residues. Germline V gene sequence: CDR1 SGDLS, CDR2 YYNGEE.

The chain links TRBV4-3 to TRBJ2-3, with 13 bases fitting TRBD2. V lost 0 bases, J lost 6 bases, and 6 bases stayed unmatched. The CDR3 spans 17 residues. Germline CDR1 is LGHNA and CDR2 is YSLEER. The CDR3 spells CASSQDSRTSGSDTQYF. In nucleotides, the CDR3 is TGCGCCAGCAGCCAAGATTCCCGGACTAGCGGGAGTGATACGCAGTATTTT.

There are a few counts of this clone. The gene calls are TRBV2 and TRBJ2-7, with D uncertain. V lost 3 bases and J lost 6, with 15 bases in between. Germline V gives CDR1 SNHLY, CDR2 FYNNEI. CDR3 length: 14 amino acids. CDR3 in DNA: TGTGCCAGCAGTGATGCTTGGAGCTCCCGCGAGCAGTACTTC. As protein: CASSDAWSSREQYF.

This clone was recorded once. The same CDR3 arises from other DNA sequences in this sample as well. This chain uses TRBV2 with TRBJ2-1; perhaps TRBD2 as D (7 bases). Germline CDR1 reads SNHLY; CDR2 reads FYNNEI. CDR3 size: 15 residues. V was cut by 6 bases and J by 0 bases, with 12 bases left in between. The CDR3 DNA reads TGTGCCAGCAGAGAGAGGGGGGGCTCCTACAATGAGCAGTTCTTC. This gives the protein CASRERGGSYNEQFF.

This chain uses TRBV5-1 with TRBJ1-2; D might be TRBD1 (6 bases). The CDR3 is 15 amino acids. CDR1 SGHRS and CDR2 YFSETQ come from the germline V gene. V lost 4 bases to trimming and J lost 3 bases, with 16 bases between them. The CDR3 DNA is TGCGCCAGCAGCCCAGGGGAAGTGAGAGACTATGGCTACACCTTC. The encoded protein is CASSPGEVRDYGYTF.

CDR3 region: CASSYSTLMNTEAFF. The CDR3 bases are TGTGCCAGCAGTTACTCGACACTAATGAACACTGAAGCTTTCTTT. The chain recombines TRBV6-6 with TRBJ1-1; D gene uncertain. CDR1 MNHNY and CDR2 SVGAGI come from the germline V gene (reference sequence). The CDR3 extends over 15 amino acids. Trimming pared 0 bases from V and 0 bases from J, leaving 8 bases between.

This sequence joins TRBV5-1 and TRBJ2-2; 9 positions agree with TRBD1. The CDR3 runs to 15 residues. Germline V gene lookup returns CDR1 SGHRS and CDR2 YFSETQ. J lost 0 bases, V lost 3 bases, and 0 bases had no gene match. CDR3 coding DNA: TGCGCCAGCAGCTGGGACAGGGCGAACACCGGGGAGCTGTTTTTT. As protein: CASSWDRANTGELFF. The complete variable domain, with remaining parts taken from reference TRBV5-1 and TRBJ2-2, reads KAGVTQTPRYLIKTRGQQVTLSCSPISGHRSVSWYQQTPGQGLQFLFEYFSETQRNKGNFPGRFSGRQFSNSRSEMNVSTLELGDSALYLCASSWDRANTGELFFGEGSRLTVL.

The chain joins TRBV6-5 to TRBJ1-5; D gene ambiguous. V was pared by 4 bases and J by 4 bases, with 14 bases between. The germline V gene encodes CDR1 MNHEY and CDR2 SVGAGI. The length of the CDR3 is 15 residues. In DNA form, the CDR3 reads TGTGCCAGCAGTTGGGTCGGATTGGGGAATCAGCCCCAGCATTTT. Protein sequence: CASSWVGLGNQPQHF.

This clone has a single count. V usage is TRBV7-9 and J usage is TRBJ2-4; TRBD2 aligns across 13 bases. This CDR3 is 16 amino acids long. Germline CDR1 SEHNR, CDR2 FQNEAQ (reference sequence). V lost 5 bases and J lost 8; bases outside the gene matches: 9. The CDR3 spells CASSIGLAGESDIQYF. CDR3 sequence (DNA): TGTGCCAGCAGCATAGGACTAGCGGGAGAAAGTGACATTCAGTACTTC.

The chain uses TRBV5-1 and TRBJ2-5; 9 bases line up with TRBD1. V was clipped by 4 bases and J by 4 bases; unmatched bases: 5. CDR1 and CDR2 (germline): SGHRS, YFSETQ. The CDR3 consists of 14 residues. CDR3 protein: CASSPGQGRETQYF. The CDR3 bases are TGCGCCAGCAGCCCAGGACAGGGGAGAGAGACCCAGTACTTC.

The chain links TRBV6-1 to TRBJ1-5; 8 nucleotides align to TRBD1. CDR1 is MNHNS, CDR2 SASEGT, per germline. The CDR3 has 16 residues. Trimming took 1 base from V and 0 from J; bases not matched to a gene: 2. CDR3 DNA sequence: TGTGCCAGCAGTGAAGACAGGGGGACTAGCAATCAGCCCCAGCATTTT. Its protein product is CASSEDRGTSNQPQHF.